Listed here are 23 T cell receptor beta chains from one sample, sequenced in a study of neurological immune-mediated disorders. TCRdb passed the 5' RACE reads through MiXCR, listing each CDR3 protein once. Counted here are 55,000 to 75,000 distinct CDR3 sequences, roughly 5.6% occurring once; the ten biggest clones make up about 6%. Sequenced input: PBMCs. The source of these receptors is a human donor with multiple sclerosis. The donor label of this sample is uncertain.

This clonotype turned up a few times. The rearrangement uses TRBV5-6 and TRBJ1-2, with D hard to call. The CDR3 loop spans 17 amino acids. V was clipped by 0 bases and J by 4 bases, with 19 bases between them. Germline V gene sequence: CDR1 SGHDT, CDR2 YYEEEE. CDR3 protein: CASSLGPYLSAGYGYTF. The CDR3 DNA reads TGTGCCAGCAGCTTGGGCCCCTACCTGTCAGCGGGCTATGGCTACACCTTC.

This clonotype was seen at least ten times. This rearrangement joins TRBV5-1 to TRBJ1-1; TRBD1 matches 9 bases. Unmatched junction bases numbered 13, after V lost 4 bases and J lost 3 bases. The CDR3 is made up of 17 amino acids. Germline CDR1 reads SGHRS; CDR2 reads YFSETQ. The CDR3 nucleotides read TGCGCCAGCAGCCGACCAACGGGGACAGGGCAGGACACTGAAGCTTTCTTT. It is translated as CASSRPTGTGQDTEAFF.

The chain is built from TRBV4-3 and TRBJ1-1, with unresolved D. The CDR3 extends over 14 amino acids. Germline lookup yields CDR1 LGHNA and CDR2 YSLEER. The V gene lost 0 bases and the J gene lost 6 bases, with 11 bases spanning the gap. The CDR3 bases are TGCGCCAGCAGCCAAGAACGGAGTTACCCTGAAGCTTTCTTT. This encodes CASSQERSYPEAFF.

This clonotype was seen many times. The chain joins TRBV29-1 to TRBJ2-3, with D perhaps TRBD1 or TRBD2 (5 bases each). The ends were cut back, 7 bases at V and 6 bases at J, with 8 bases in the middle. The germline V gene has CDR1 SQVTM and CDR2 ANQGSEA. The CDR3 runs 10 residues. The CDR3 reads CSAEGDTQYF. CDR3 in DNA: TGCAGCGCCGAGGGGGATACGCAGTATTTT.

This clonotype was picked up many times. In nucleotides, the CDR3 is TGTGCCAGCGGCATTCAGGGGGCGAGAACTGAAGCTTTCTTT. Amino acid sequence: CASGIQGARTEAFF. V and J are TRBV27 and TRBJ1-1; 8 bases map to TRBD1. V was pared by 8 bases and J by 5 bases, with 10 bases of the junction left unmatched. Germline V gene lookup returns CDR1 MNHEY and CDR2 SMNVEV (reference sequence). This CDR3 spans 14 amino acids.

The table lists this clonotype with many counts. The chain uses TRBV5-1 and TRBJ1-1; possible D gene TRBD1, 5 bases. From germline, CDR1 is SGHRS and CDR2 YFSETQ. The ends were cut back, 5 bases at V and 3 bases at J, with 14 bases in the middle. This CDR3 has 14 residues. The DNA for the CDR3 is TGCGCCAGCAGAAGACCAGGAGGGGACACTGAAGCTTTCTTT. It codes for CASRRPGGDTEAFF. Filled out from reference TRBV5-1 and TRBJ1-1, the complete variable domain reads KAGVTQTPRYLIKTRGQQVTLSCSPISGHRSVSWYQQTPGQGLQFLFEYFSETQRNKGNFPGRFSGRQFSNSRSEMNVSTLELGDSALYLCASRRPGGDTEAFFGQGTRLTVV.

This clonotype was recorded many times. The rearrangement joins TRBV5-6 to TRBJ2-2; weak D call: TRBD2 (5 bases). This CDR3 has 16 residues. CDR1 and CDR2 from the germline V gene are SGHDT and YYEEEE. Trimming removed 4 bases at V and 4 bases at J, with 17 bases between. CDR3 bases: TGTGCCAGCAGCATGTTGCGGGCCGTGGGCACCGGGGAGCTGTTTTTT. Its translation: CASSMLRAVGTGELFF.

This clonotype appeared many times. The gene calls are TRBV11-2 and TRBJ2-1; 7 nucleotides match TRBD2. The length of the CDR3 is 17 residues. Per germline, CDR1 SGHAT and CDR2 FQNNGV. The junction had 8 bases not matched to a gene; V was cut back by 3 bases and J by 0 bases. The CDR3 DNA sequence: TGTGCCAGCAGCTTGGGTTACGGGGGGAGCTCCTACAATGAGCAGTTCTTC. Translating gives CASSLGYGGSSYNEQFF.

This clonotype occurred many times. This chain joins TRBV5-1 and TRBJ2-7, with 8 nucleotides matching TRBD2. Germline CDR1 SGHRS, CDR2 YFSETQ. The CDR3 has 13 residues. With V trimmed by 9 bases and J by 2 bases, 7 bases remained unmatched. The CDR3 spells CATSPRGAYEQYF. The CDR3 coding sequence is TGCGCCACCTCCCCGCGGGGGGCCTACGAGCAGTACTTC.

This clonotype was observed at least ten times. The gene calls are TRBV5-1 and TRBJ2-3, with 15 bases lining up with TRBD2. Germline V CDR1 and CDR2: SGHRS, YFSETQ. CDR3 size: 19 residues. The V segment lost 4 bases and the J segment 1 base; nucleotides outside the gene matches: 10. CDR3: CASSAGLAGGAGGTDTQYF. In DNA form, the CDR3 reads TGCGCCAGCAGCGCGGGACTAGCGGGGGGCGCAGGAGGCACAGATACGCAGTATTTT.

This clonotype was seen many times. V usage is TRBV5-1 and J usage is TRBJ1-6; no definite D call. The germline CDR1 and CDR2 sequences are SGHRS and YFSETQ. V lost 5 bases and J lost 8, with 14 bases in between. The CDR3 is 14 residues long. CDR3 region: CASSPVSGDSPLHF. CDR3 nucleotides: TGCGCCAGCAGTCCTGTAAGCGGGGATTCACCCCTCCACTTT.

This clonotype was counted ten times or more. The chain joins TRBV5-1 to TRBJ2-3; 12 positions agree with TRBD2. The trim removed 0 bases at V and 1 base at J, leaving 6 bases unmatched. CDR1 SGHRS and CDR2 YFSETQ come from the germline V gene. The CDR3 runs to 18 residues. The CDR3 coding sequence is TGCGCCAGCAGCTTGGGTCTAGCGGGGGGGCCGGGCACAGATACGCAGTATTTT. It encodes CASSLGLAGGPGTDTQYF. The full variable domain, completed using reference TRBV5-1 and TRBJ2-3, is KAGVTQTPRYLIKTRGQQVTLSCSPISGHRSVSWYQQTPGQGLQFLFEYFSETQRNKGNFPGRFSGRQFSNSRSEMNVSTLELGDSALYLCASSLGLAGGPGTDTQYFGPGTRLTVL.

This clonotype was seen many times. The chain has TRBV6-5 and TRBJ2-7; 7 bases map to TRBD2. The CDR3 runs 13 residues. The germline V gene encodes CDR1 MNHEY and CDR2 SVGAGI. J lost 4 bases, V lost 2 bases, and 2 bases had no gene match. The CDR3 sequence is CASSYREGYEQYF. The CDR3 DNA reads TGTGCCAGCAGTTACAGGGAGGGGTACGAGCAGTACTTC.

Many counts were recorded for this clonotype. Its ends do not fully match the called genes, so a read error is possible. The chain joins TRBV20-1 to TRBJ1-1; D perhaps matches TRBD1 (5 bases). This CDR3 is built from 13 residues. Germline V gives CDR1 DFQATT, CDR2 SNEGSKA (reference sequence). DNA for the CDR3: TGCAGTGCTAGGGGGCCAGGGAACGCTGAAGCTTTCTTT. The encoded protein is CSARGPGNAEAFF.

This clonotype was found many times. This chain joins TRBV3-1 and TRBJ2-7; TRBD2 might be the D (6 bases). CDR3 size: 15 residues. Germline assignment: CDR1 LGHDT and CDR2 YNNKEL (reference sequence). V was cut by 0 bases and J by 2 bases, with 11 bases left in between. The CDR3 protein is CASSQESGGTYEQYF. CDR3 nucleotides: TGTGCCAGCAGCCAAGAGAGTGGGGGGACCTACGAGCAGTACTTC.

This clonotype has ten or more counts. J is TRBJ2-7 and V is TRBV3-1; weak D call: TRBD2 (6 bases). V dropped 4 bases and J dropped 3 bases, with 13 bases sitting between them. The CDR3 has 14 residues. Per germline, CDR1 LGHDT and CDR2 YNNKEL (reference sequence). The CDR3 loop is CASSPLSEGYEQYF. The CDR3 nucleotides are TGTGCCAGCAGCCCCCTATCGGAGGGCTACGAGCAGTACTTC.

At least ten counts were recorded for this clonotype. The CDR3 region has the DNA TGCAGTGCTAGGCCTTTATACAATGAGCAGTTCTTC. Its protein product is CSARPLYNEQFF. The genes are TRBV20-1 and TRBJ2-1; D gene unclear. The CDR3 length is 12 residues. With 3 bases removed from V and 4 bases from J, the gap between germline ends came to 7 bases. Germline CDR1 and CDR2: DFQATT and SNEGSKA (reference sequence).

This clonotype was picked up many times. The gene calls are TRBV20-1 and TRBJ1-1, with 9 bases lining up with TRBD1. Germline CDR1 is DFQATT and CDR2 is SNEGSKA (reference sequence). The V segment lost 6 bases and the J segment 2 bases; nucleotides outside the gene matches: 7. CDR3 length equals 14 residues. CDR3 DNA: TGCAGTGCCAGGGACAGGGTTATAAACACTGAAGCTTTCTTT. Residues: CSARDRVINTEAFF.

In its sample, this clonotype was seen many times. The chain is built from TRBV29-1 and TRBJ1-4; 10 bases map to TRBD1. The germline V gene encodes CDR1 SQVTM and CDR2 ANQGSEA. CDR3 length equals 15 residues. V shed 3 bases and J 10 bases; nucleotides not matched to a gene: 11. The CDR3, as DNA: TGCAGCGTTGATCCTACCGGGACAGGGGCAGGAAAACTGTTTTTT. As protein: CSVDPTGTGAGKLFF.

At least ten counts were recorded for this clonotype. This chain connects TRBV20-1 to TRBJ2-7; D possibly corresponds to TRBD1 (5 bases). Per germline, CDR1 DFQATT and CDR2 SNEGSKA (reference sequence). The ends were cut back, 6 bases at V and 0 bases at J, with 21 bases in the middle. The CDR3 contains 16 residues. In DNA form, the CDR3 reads TGCAGTGCCCCAAAGATGGACACTACCCTCTCCTACGAGCAGTACTTC. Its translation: CSAPKMDTTLSYEQYF.

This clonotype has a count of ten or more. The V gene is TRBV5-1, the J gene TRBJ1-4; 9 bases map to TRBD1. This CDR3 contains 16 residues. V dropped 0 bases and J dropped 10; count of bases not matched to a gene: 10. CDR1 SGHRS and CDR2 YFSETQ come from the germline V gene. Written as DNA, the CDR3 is TGCGCCAGCAGCTTGGCCCCGGGACAGGGATTTGGAAAACTGTTTTTT. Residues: CASSLAPGQGFGKLFF.

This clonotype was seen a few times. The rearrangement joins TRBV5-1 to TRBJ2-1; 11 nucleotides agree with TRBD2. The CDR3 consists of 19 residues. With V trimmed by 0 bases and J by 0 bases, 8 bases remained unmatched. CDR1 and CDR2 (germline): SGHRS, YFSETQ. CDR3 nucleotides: TGCGCCAGCAGCTTGGGTCCTAGCGGGGGGTGGAGCTCCTACAATGAGCAGTTCTTC. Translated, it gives CASSLGPSGGWSSYNEQFF.

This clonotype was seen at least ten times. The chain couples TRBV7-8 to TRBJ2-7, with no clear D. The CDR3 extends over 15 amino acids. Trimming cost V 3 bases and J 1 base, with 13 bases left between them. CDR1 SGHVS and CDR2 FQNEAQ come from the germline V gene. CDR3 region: CASSFQSTGSYEQYF. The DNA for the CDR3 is TGTGCCAGCAGCTTTCAGTCGACCGGATCCTACGAGCAGTACTTC. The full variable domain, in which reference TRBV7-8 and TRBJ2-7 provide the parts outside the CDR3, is GAGVSQSPRYKVAKRGQDVALRCDPISGHVSLFWYQQALGQGPEFLTYFQNEAQLDKSGLPSDRFFAERPEGSVSTLKIQRTQQEDSAVYLCASSFQSTGSYEQYFGPGTRLTVT.